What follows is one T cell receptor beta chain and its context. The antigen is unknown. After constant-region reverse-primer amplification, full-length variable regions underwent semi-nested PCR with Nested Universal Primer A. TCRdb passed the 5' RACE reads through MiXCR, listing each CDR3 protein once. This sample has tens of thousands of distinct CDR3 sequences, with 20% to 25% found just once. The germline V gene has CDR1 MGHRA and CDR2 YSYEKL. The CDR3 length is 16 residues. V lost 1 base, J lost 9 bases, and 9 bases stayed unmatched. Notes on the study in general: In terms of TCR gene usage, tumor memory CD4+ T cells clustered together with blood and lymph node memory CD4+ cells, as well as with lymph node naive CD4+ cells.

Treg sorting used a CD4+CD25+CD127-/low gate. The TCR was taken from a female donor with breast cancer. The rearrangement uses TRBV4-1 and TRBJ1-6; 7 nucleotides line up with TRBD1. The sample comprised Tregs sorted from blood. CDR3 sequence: CASSQGPAGGSSPLHF. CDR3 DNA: TGCGCCAGCAGCCAAGGGCCGGCAGGGGGAAGTTCACCCCTCCACTTT.